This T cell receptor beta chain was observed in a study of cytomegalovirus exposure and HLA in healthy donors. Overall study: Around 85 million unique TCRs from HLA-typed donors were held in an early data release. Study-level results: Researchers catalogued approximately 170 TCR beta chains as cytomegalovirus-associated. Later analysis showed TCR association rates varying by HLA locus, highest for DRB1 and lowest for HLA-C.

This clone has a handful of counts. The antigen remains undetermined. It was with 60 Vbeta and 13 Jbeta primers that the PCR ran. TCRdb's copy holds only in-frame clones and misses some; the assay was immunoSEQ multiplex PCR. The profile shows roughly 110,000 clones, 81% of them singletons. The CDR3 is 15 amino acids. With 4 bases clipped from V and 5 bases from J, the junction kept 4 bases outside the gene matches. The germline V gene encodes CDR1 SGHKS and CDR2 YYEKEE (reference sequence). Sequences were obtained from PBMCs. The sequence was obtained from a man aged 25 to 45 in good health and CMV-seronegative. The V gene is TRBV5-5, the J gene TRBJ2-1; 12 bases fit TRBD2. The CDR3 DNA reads TGTGCCAGCAGCAAAGCTAGCGGGGGGGACAATGAGCAGTTCTTC. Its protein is CASSKASGGDNEQFF.